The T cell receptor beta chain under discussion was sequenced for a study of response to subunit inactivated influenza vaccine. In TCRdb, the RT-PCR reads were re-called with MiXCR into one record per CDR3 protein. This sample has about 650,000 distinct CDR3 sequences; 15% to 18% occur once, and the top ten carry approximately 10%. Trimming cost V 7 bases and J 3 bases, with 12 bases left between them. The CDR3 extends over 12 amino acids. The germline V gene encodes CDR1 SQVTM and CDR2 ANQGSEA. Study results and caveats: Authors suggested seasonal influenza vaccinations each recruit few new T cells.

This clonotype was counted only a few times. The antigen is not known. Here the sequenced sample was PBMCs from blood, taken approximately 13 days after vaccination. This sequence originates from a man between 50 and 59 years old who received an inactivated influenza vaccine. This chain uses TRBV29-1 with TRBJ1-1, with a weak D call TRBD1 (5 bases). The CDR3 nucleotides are TGCAGCGGCGGACGGGGGTACACTGAAGCTTTCTTT. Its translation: CSGGRGYTEAFF. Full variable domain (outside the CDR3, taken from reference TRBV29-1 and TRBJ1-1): SAVISQKPSRDICQRGTSLTIQCQVDSQVTMMFWYRQQPGQSLTLIATANQGSEATYESGFVIDKFPISRPNLTFSTLTVSNMSPEDSSIYLCSGGRGYTEAFFGQGTRLTVV.